This T cell receptor beta chain was sequenced for a study of regulatory and conventional T cells in breast cancer. Using its own MiXCR run on the PCR reads, TCRdb lists one record per CDR3 protein. The data hold over 15,000 distinct CDR3 sequences, with 25% to 40% observed a single time. A note on this clonotype: The junction shows a germline mismatch at one end, possibly a read error.

The CDR3 has 14 residues. Germline V lookup: CDR1 SEHNR, CDR2 FQNEAQ (reference sequence). This TCR was sampled from a female donor in good health. The specimen was conventional T cells from blood. The chain uses TRBV7-9 and TRBJ2-1, with D possibly being TRBD2 (6 bases). CDR3 protein: CASSLVSLAVEQFF. In DNA, the CDR3 is TGCGCCAGCAGCTTAGTGTCACTAGCTGTTGAGCAGTTCTTC.